The 22 T cell receptor beta chains below were found in one sample sequenced in a study of shared clonotypes between healthy human individuals. Some clones are missing from TCRdb's copy, which holds only in-frame ones; the method was immunoSEQ multiplex PCR. Altogether 450,000 or so clones are present, 77% being singletons, with the ten largest covering about 12%. Material: PBMCs. Receptors originate from a woman aged 40-49 years in good health. Some clones in this sample may be carry-over from other donors' samples.

The chain has TRBV2 and TRBJ1-2; TRBD1 aligns across 10 bases. The germline gives CDR1 SNHLY, CDR2 FYNNEI. The CDR3 loop spans 15 amino acids. V was clipped by 4 bases and J by 4 bases; unmatched bases: 6. In DNA, the CDR3 is TGTGCCAGCAGTGTCGACAGGGGGCAATTCTATGGCTACACCTTC. Its protein is CASSVDRGQFYGYTF.

This chain links TRBV27 with TRBJ2-7; 7 nucleotides align to TRBD1. V shed 6 bases, J shed 3 bases, and the junction held 17 bases outside the gene matches. This CDR3 has 17 residues. Germline loops: CDR1 MNHEY, CDR2 SMNVEV (reference sequence). The DNA for the CDR3 is TGTGCCAGCAGCCGACAGGGTAGGTCCGGGACCGACTACGAGCAGTACTTC. Translation: CASSRQGRSGTDYEQYF.

The chain combines TRBV30 with TRBJ1-3; 10 bases line up with TRBD2. With the DNA end fitting TRBJ2-2 better, the J assignment may be wrong. This CDR3 spans 15 amino acids. Germline values: CDR1 GTSNPN, CDR2 SVGIG (reference sequence). The CDR3 coding sequence is TGTGCCTGGAGTAGCGGGAGGGCCTCAGTCGGGGAGCTGTTTTTT. Its translation: CAWSSGRASVGELFF.

The rearrangement uses TRBV29-1 and TRBJ2-1; TRBD2 is a possible D gene (5 bases). The germline V gene encodes CDR1 SQVTM and CDR2 ANQGSEA. This CDR3 contains 14 residues. V lost 4 bases to trimming and J lost 5 bases, with 15 bases between them. The CDR3 bases are TGCAGCGTTGTCGGTCGGCTAGCCCACAATGAGCAGTTCTTC. Its protein product is CSVVGRLAHNEQFF.

The rearrangement joins TRBV4-1 to TRBJ1-2; weak D call: TRBD1 (5 bases). Germline V lookup: CDR1 MGHRA, CDR2 YSYEKL. The CDR3 sequence is 14 residues long. Trimming stripped 4 bases from V and 4 bases from J, with 13 bases between. CDR3 DNA: TGCGCCAGCAGCCCCGGGGCACTACGCTATGGCTACACCTTC. Translation gives CASSPGALRYGYTF.

The V gene is TRBV28, the J gene TRBJ2-7; 11 nucleotides line up with TRBD1. The germline V gene has CDR1 MDHEN and CDR2 SYDVKM. The CDR3 covers 15 residues. J gave up 7 bases and V 6 bases, and 11 bases lay outside the gene matches. CDR3 sequence reads: CASSITWDRGREQYF. The CDR3 bases are TGTGCCAGCAGCATAACATGGGACAGGGGGAGGGAGCAGTACTTC.

This chain uses TRBV6-4 with TRBJ2-1, with 9 bases fitting TRBD1. CDR1 MRHNA and CDR2 SNTAGT come from the germline V gene. The CDR3 covers 14 residues. The V and J ends lost 6 bases and 8 bases, in that order; junction bases with no gene match: 8. Here the CDR3 reads CASSIGTGSDEQFF. For the CDR3, the DNA is TGTGCCAGCAGCATTGGGACAGGGTCCGATGAGCAGTTCTTC.

As to this clone: This same CDR3 is encoded by further DNA sequences in the sample. The chain has TRBV29-1 and TRBJ1-1; D might be TRBD1 (6 bases). The CDR3 loop spans 13 amino acids. The germline CDR1 and CDR2 sequences are SQVTM and ANQGSEA. With 6 bases removed from V and 4 bases from J, the gap between germline ends came to 15 bases. CDR3 nucleotide sequence: TGCAGCGTGGGGGCGGGCCCTGGCACTGAAGCTTTCTTT. Encoded protein: CSVGAGPGTEAFF.

This clone has only one observation. V and J are TRBV21-1 and TRBJ1-5. TRBV21-1 constitutes a pseudogene. The CDR3 extends over 15 amino acids. CDR3 DNA: TGTGCCAGCAGCAAAGCGGCAGGTGGAGGTCAGCCCCAGCATTTT. This translates into CASSKAAGGGQPQHF.

The CDR3 loop is CASRGDIMNTEAFF. CDR3 sequence (DNA): TGTGCCAGCAGGGGGGACATCATGAACACTGAAGCTTTCTTT. This chain connects TRBV2 to TRBJ1-1, with D perhaps matching TRBD1 (6 bases). The CDR3 is 14 residues long. The V end was cut by 6 bases, the J end by 0 bases, with 11 bases between. Germline V CDR1 and CDR2: SNHLY, FYNNEI.

The chain joins TRBV7-9 to TRBJ2-3, with TRBD1 as a possible D gene (6 bases). This CDR3 has 14 residues. CDR1 is SEHNR and CDR2 is FQNEAQ in the germline V gene (reference sequence). V was pared by 1 base and J by 4 bases, with 9 bases between. CDR3 sequence (DNA): TGTGCCAGCAGCTTAGTTCAGGGGCCAGATACGCAGTATTTT. Its translation: CASSLVQGPDTQYF.

Of note for this clone: With only one base between it and a far larger clone, this is likely a read error. The rearrangement joins TRBV5-6 to TRBJ2-7; 10 positions agree with TRBD2. Germline CDR1 is SGHDT and CDR2 is YYEEEE. The V segment lost 3 bases and the J segment 6 bases; nucleotides outside the gene matches: 6. The CDR3 totals 14 residues. CDR3 DNA: TGTGCCAGCAGCTCTTCGGGACTAGCGAGCGAGCAGTACTTC. Protein sequence: CASSSSGLASEQYF. The full variable domain, in which reference TRBV5-6 and TRBJ2-7 provide the parts outside the CDR3, is DAGVTQSPTHLIKTRGQQVTLRCSPKSGHDTVSWYQQALGQGPQFIFQYYEEEERQRGNFPDRFSGHQFPNYSSELNVNALLLGDSALYLCASSSSGLASEQYFGPGTRLTVT.

The rearrangement joins TRBV4-3 to TRBJ2-3; no clear D gene. The V and J ends lost 0 bases and 8 bases respectively, with 12 bases between them. This CDR3 spans 14 amino acids. CDR1 is LGHNA and CDR2 is YSLEER in the germline V gene. The CDR3 reads CASSQDRLPSTQYF. The CDR3 DNA reads as TGCGCCAGCAGCCAAGATCGCCTACCCAGTACGCAGTATTTT.

This clone was observed a handful of times. The sample contains more than one DNA sequence encoding this CDR3. The rearrangement joins TRBV5-6 to TRBJ2-3; D is unresolved. Looked up from germline, CDR1 is SGHDT and CDR2 is YYEEEE. The CDR3 is 15 residues long. Trimming left V 1 base short and J 3 bases short, with 12 bases between. The CDR3 bases are TGTGCCAGCAGCTTGAGAGGAATAAGTACAGATACGCAGTATTTT. Translating it yields CASSLRGISTDTQYF.

This clone has just a few counts. A read error likely explains this, since a far larger clone differs by one base. The sample has other DNA sequences that encode this CDR3 too. The chain combines TRBV29-1 with TRBJ1-1; D not certain. The CDR3 spans 8 residues. V shed 7 bases and J shed 8 bases, with 5 bases lying between them. From germline, CDR1 is SQVTM and CDR2 ANQGSEA. The CDR3 here is CSASEAFF. CDR3 in DNA: TGCAGCGCCTCCGAAGCTTTCTTT.

The chain recombines TRBV9 with TRBJ2-1; the D gene is possibly TRBD2 (5 bases). This CDR3 comprises 13 residues. The V and J ends lost 0 bases and 9 bases respectively, with 10 bases between them. Germline loops: CDR1 SGDLS, CDR2 YYNGEE. The CDR3 bases are TGTGCCAGCAGCGTAGCGGGAAACGGTGAGCAGTTCTTC. Encoded protein: CASSVAGNGEQFF.

This chain joins TRBV7-2 and TRBJ1-4; perhaps TRBD1 as D (6 bases). In germline, CDR1 is SGHTA, CDR2 FQGNSA. Trimming pared 7 bases from V and 0 bases from J, leaving 15 bases between. The CDR3 loop spans 16 amino acids. The CDR3 nucleotides read TGTGCCAGCACCGCCGGACAGTCAGCAACTAATGAAAAACTGTTTTTT. Its translation is CASTAGQSATNEKLFF.

This clone was detected a few times. The chain combines TRBV10-3 with TRBJ1-1; D is uncertain. The V end was cut by 10 bases, the J end by 4 bases, with 13 bases between. The germline gives CDR1 ENHRY, CDR2 SYGVKD. The CDR3 loop spans 12 amino acids. CDR3: CATQKEGTEAFF. Written as DNA, the CDR3 is TGTGCCACCCAGAAAGAGGGCACTGAAGCTTTCTTT.

In this sample, this clone turned up a few times. The chain is built from TRBV10-2 and TRBJ2-7; TRBD1 aligns across 9 bases. The V and J ends lost 8 bases and 5 bases, in that order; junction bases with no gene match: 7. The CDR3 is made up of 13 amino acids. Germline V CDR1 and CDR2: WSHSY, SAAADI. The DNA of the CDR3 is TGCGCCAGCTTGGGACAGGGAGGTCACGAGCAGTACTTC. Its protein product is CASLGQGGHEQYF.

This clone was seen only once. This CDR3 is also generated by other DNA sequences in the sample. The chain joins TRBV5-8 to TRBJ2-3, with unresolved D. The CDR3 has 13 residues. Germline CDR1 and CDR2: SGHTS and YDEGEE. V lost 2 bases and J 5 bases, leaving 9 bases between the germline ends. The CDR3 DNA reads as TGTGCCAGCAGCTTAGGATTGGGAGATACGCAGTATTTT. Its translation: CASSLGLGDTQYF.

This clone showed up many times. The chain combines TRBV5-1 with TRBJ2-7; TRBD2 agrees at 7 bases. Germline CDR1 SGHRS, CDR2 YFSETQ. The CDR3 loop spans 17 amino acids. The V and J ends lost 0 bases and 4 bases, in that order; junction bases with no gene match: 13. The CDR3 DNA is TGCGCCAGCAGCTTGGTCTTGGATGCCGAGCGGGATTACGAGCAGTACTTC. Residues: CASSLVLDAERDYEQYF.

This clone was seen at least ten times. Other DNA sequences from this sample encode an identical CDR3 as well. The chain is built from TRBV30 and TRBJ2-5; D remains unclear. CDR3 length: 11 amino acids. Germline-derived CDR1 and CDR2 are GTSNPN and SVGIG (reference sequence). Trimming removed 4 bases from V and 2 bases from J, with 5 bases in between. CDR3 nucleotides: TGTGCCTGGACAAGACAAGAGACCCAGTACTTC. Translated: CAWTRQETQYF.